This TCR beta chain comes out of a study of T cell repertoires in chronic hepatitis B (dated by TCRdb to about 2019). Library creation used the immunoSEQ multiplex PCR assay. TCRdb stores this immuneACCESS table with in-frame sequences only. Part of the clones is absent; in the studies checked, under half of the shortfall reflects unresolved V genes, and no reason is known for the rest. The sample table contains some 590 clones; only one count was recorded for roughly 80% of them. Roughly 18% of the sample is in the top ten clones. A note on this clone: What this receptor recognizes is not known. Within one base of it there is no much larger clone, and no base qualities were kept.

The CDR3, cysteine through phenylalanine, is 14 amino acids long. The DNA shown is the 42-base CDR3, in frame from base 1. CDR1 SGDLS and CDR2 YYNGEE are derived from the germline V gene. The V and J ends are trimmed by 4 bases and 2 bases, leaving 12 bases between them. The chain couples TRBV9 to TRBJ1-1, with the D gene not confidently named. The sequenced sample was total CD8+ T cells from PBMCs. This clonotype originated in a human donor with chronic hepatitis B virus infection. The sequenced DNA is TGTGCCAGCAGCCCCTGGACGGGAAACACTGAAGCTTTCTTT. This gives the protein CASSPWTGNTEAFF.